The 7 T cell receptor beta chains below were found in one sample sequenced in a study of blood T cell repertoires in COVID-19. Sequenced by immunoSEQ multiplex PCR; TCRdb stores in-frame clones only, minus some. This table has roughly 200,000 clones, around 88% appearing once. The sequenced sample consisted of peripheral blood. The receptor source for this set is a man aged 40-49 years with active or convalescent COVID-19.

The chain carries TRBV6-6 and TRBJ1-4; TRBD1 aligns across 8 bases. This CDR3 spans 15 amino acids. Germline loops: CDR1 MNHNY, CDR2 SVGAGI (reference sequence). Germline trimming cut 4 bases from V and 7 bases from J; bases unmatched to any gene: 8. CDR3 nucleotides: TGTGCCAGCAGTTCGCTCGGGACAGGCGGTGAAAAACTGTTTTTT. Amino acid sequence: CASSSLGTGGEKLFF.

V is TRBV5-1 and J is TRBJ1-6; weak D call: TRBD1 (5 bases). This CDR3 is 12 amino acids long. Germline lookup yields CDR1 SGHRS and CDR2 YFSETQ. V was pared by 0 bases and J by 14 bases, with 9 bases between. DNA for the CDR3: TGCGCCAGCAGCTTGGATGGGGGGTCCCTCCACTTT. Protein: CASSLDGGSLHF. The whole variable domain, remainder taken from reference TRBV5-1 and TRBJ1-6, is KAGVTQTPRYLIKTRGQQVTLSCSPISGHRSVSWYQQTPGQGLQFLFEYFSETQRNKGNFPGRFSGRQFSNSRSEMNVSTLELGDSALYLCASSLDGGSLHFGNGTRLTVT.

This chain links TRBV30 with TRBJ1-2; no definite D call. Trimming took 0 bases from V and 8 from J, leaving 13 bases between them. CDR1 is GTSNPN, CDR2 SVGIG, per germline (reference sequence). The CDR3 sequence is 13 residues long. This chain's CDR3 is CAWSVTGVSGYTF. CDR3 bases: TGTGCCTGGAGTGTAACCGGTGTATCCGGCTACACCTTC.

The chain carries TRBV30 and TRBJ1-1, with a possible D match to TRBD1 (5 bases). This CDR3 is built from 13 residues. Germline V gene data show CDR1 as GTSNPN and CDR2 as SVGIG (reference sequence). Trimming took 1 base from V and 1 from J, leaving 7 bases between them. The CDR3: CAWSGQPNTEAFF. CDR3 bases: TGTGCCTGGAGTGGACAGCCGAACACTGAAGCTTTCTTT. Complete variable domain (other parts from reference TRBV30 and TRBJ1-1): SQTIHQWPATLVQPVGSPLSLECTVEGTSNPNLYWYRQAAGRGLQLLFYSVGIGQISSEVPQNLSASRPQDRQFILSSKKLLLSDSGFYLCAWSGQPNTEAFFGQGTRLTVV.

This clone was seen more than once but under ten times. The CDR3 sequence: CSVEEKPGSTEAFF. In nucleotides, the CDR3 is TGCAGCGTTGAAGAAAAACCGGGGAGCACTGAAGCTTTCTTT. The chain carries TRBV29-1 and TRBJ1-1; no clear D gene. Germline V lookup: CDR1 SQVTM, CDR2 ANQGSEA. This CDR3 spans 14 amino acids. The V end was cut by 0 bases, the J end by 4 bases, with 12 bases between.

The V call is TRBV21-1, the J call TRBJ2-3; the table calls TRBD1, which could not be checked here. TRBV21-1 is a pseudogene. The CDR3 runs 14 residues. The DNA of the CDR3 is TGTGCCAGCAGCAAAGGGGGACAGGGCAATACGCAGTATTTT. Translating it yields CASSKGGQGNTQYF.

This clone appeared once. The chain couples TRBV7-3 to TRBJ2-6, with D hard to call. The CDR3 consists of 14 residues. V was trimmed by 4 bases and J by 1 base, leaving 5 bases between them. Germline loops: CDR1 SGHTA, CDR2 FQGTGA. The CDR3 is CASSSYSGANVLTF. As DNA, the CDR3 is TGTGCCAGCAGCTCCTATTCTGGGGCCAACGTCCTGACTTTC.